Given below is one TCR beta chain in context. Its cognate antigen has yet to be identified. Within one base of it there is no much larger clone, and no base qualities were kept. These data originate in a study of CD8 T cells in Susac syndrome (dated by TCRdb to the late 2010s). Regarding the research as a whole: The study used repertoire sequencing to test whether antigen drove CD8+ T cell activation and differentiation in Susac syndrome.

The CDR3 starts with the cysteine, ends with the phenylalanine, and has 12 residues. The CDR3 DNA has 36 bases and is translated from base 1. A distance of 5 bases separates the germline ends of V and J, which lose 3 bases and 1 base respectively. CDR1 and CDR2, looked up from the germline V gene, are SQVTM and ANQGSEA. RNA was extracted using the RNeasy kit, and roughly 0.5 to 1 microgram was reverse transcribed with random hexamers. TCR beta CDR3 regions were amplified with the immunoSEQ multiplex PCR assay covering 54 Vbeta and 13 Jbeta segments. PCR amplification bias was corrected using a synthetic template baseline for primer optimization and computational correction. Under the source paper's analysis protocol: Reads were annotated to V, D and J genes per IMGT and analyzed with immunoSEQ Analyzer, keeping only productive sequences. Clonality was computed as one minus Shannon entropy normalized by log2 of the number of productive unique sequences. For each patient and control, public and private clones were evaluated among the 100 most prevalent clones. Clones were defined as Susac-specific when absent from the healthy and MS cohorts, from fewer than 1,200 published viral clones and from other ImmuneACCESS disease sequences. TCRdb cleaned the public reads at Q25 with fastp, built clones with MiXCR and kept in-frame beta chains. Every distinct CDR3 protein forms one entry, paired with its most common genes and DNA. The V and J calls reflect TCRdb's pipeline rather than the authors' work. The sample table lists roughly 200,000 distinct CDR3 sequences, over 85% of them with a count of one. The top ten constitute approximately 0.094% of the sample.

Peripheral blood CD8+ and CD4+ T cells from healthy donors, Susac syndrome patients and multiple sclerosis patients were profiled by high-throughput TCR beta sequencing. Healthy donors were included as age- and sex-matched controls. Bulk CD8+ and CD4+ T cells were purified magnetically by negative isolation, whereas CD8+ TEMRA cells were enriched by FACS. Blood was collected in EDTA tubes and processed within 24 hours, with PBMCs isolated through density gradient centrifugation. PBMCs destined for TCR sequencing were cryopreserved in liquid nitrogen and later thawed in a 37 °C water bath. A purity of at least 90% was achieved for sorted or isolated CD4+, CD8+ and CD8+ TEMRA cells. Study-level results and caveats: The number of individuals in the TCR sequencing and HLA analysis was acknowledged as relatively small.

The sample taken for sequencing was CD4+ T cells from PBMCs. This receptor was taken from a human donor in good health. The chain uses TRBV29-1 and TRBJ2-3, with the D gene not confidently named. For the CDR3, the sequence is CSVDLRTDTQYF. The nucleotide sequence reads TGCAGCGTTGATTTGCGCACAGATACGCAGTATTTT.